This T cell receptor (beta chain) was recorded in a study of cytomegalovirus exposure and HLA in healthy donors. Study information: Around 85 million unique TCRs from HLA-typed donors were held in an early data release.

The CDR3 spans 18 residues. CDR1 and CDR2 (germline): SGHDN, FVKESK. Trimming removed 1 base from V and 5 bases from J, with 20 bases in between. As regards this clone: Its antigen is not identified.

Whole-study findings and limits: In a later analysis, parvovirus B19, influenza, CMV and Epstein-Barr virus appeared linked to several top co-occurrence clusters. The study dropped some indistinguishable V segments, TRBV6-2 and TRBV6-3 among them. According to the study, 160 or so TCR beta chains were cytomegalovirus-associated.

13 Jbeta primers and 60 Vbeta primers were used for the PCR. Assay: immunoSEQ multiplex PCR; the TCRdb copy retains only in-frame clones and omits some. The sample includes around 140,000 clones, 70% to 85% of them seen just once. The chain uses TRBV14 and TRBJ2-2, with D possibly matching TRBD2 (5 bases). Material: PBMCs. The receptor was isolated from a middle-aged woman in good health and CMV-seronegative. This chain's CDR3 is CASSQVRGNLPITGELFF. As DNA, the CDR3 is TGTGCCAGCAGCCAAGTTCGGGGAAACCTACCGATAACCGGGGAGCTGTTTTTT.